This entry lists 5 T cell receptor beta chains sequenced from one sample in a study of regulatory T cells in long-lasting Graves disease. Through Arm-PCR of CDR3 regions and iRepertoire HTBI primers, TCR beta libraries were built. Using its own MiXCR run on the multiplex PCR reads, TCRdb lists one record per CDR3 protein. This table has a few hundred thousand distinct CDR3 sequences, around 20% appearing once. The time point was: persistent/refractory GD, antithyroid drugs over 5 years with positive TRAb. Making the TCR library involved RNA that had been extracted from PBMCs. This sample comprised peripheral blood mononuclear cells (PBMCs), obtained when the disease was refractory, from a patient treated with antithyroid drugs. All receptors come from a female donor with Graves disease.

This sequence joins TRBV19 and TRBJ1-5; the D gene is possibly TRBD1 (5 bases). The ends were cut back, 7 bases at V and 6 bases at J, with 19 bases in the middle. Germline CDR1 LNHDA, CDR2 SQIVND (reference sequence). CDR3 length: 15 amino acids. CDR3 in DNA: TGTGCCAGTAACTTACCCGACAGTCGCGGTCAGCCCCAGCATTTT. This sequence encodes CASNLPDSRGQPQHF.

At least ten counts were recorded for this clonotype. The J gene is TRBJ2-7, the V gene TRBV2; 13 bases map to TRBD2. In germline, CDR1 is SNHLY, CDR2 FYNNEI. Trimming took 7 bases from V and 4 from J; bases not matched to a gene: 7. The CDR3 is 15 residues long. CDR3 bases: TGTGCCAGCAAAACGGAACTAGCGGGAGGGTACGAGCAGTACTTC. The encoded protein is CASKTELAGGYEQYF.

This rearrangement joins TRBV7-6 to TRBJ2-7, with 8 positions matching TRBD1. Germline V gives CDR1 SGHVS, CDR2 FNYEAQ. After removal of 5 bases from V and 4 bases from J, the junction contained 7 bases not matched to a gene. This CDR3 contains 14 residues. The DNA of the CDR3 is TGTGCCAGCAGCCGACAGGGGTTACTGTACGAGCAGTACTTC. It codes for CASSRQGLLYEQYF.

The sample holds a few counts of this clonotype. The rearrangement uses TRBV9 and TRBJ1-3, with a tentative D call TRBD1 (5 bases). CDR3 length: 14 residues. With 3 bases removed from V and 2 bases from J, the gap between germline ends came to 9 bases. The germline CDR1 and CDR2 sequences are SGDLS and YYNGEE. The CDR3 protein is CASSGQRPGNTIYF. The DNA of the CDR3 is TGTGCCAGCAGCGGACAGAGACCTGGAAACACCATATATTTT.

This clonotype was counted a few times. The J gene is TRBJ2-5, the V gene TRBV27; maybe TRBD1 (6 bases). This CDR3 has 16 amino acids. Between the trimmed V and J ends, which lost 3 bases and 1 base, there was a span of 15 bases. Germline CDR1 MNHEY, CDR2 SMNVEV (reference sequence). CDR3 region: CASSFLAGATQETQYF. Here the CDR3 DNA reads TGTGCCAGCAGTTTTCTAGCAGGGGCCACCCAAGAGACCCAGTACTTC.